This T cell receptor beta chain stems from a study of cytomegalovirus exposure and HLA in healthy donors (dated by TCRdb to 2016 to 2017). In the study overall: An earlier analysis of approximately 590 of the donors reported roughly 300 Gb of sequence data and more than 90 million unique TCR beta sequences from about 179 million T cells. Roughly 310 gigabases of sequencing data and tens of millions of unique TCR sequences were included in an early release covering about 700 HLA-typed donors. Of the roughly 400 genotyped donors, about 80% fell in the genetic ancestry cluster associated with self-reported Caucasian donors. The aim of the study was to test whether cataloging public T cell receptors could identify signatures of past pathogen exposure. The T cell repertoires of 550 to 850 subjects were profiled by immunosequencing and related to cytomegalovirus serostatus. A separate validation cohort of approximately 130 different subjects was used in addition to the approximately 700-subject first cohort. High-throughput TCR immunosequencing, statistical association of individual TCRs with disease status, and machine learning were combined to predict cytomegalovirus infection status. A later analysis re-analyzed previously published TCR beta repertoires from 666 donors and added high-resolution HLA genotyping to study TCR occurrence patterns. In the later analysis, no new phenotypic data were used to find candidate immune exposures; instead, reliance was placed on TCR beta sequences and their occurrence across donors. An earlier analysis of 450 to 750 of the donors used high-throughput TCR beta sequencing to judge whether each TCR beta V gene segment behaved as functional or pseudogenic. Alongside the repertoire data, information on donor age, sex, ethnicity and CMV serostatus was compiled. In a later genetic analysis, genome-wide SNP genotypes for about three fifths of the roughly 670 donors were used, and that subset was treated as a discovery cohort. Every repertoire in the discovery cohort had been generated on one and the same sequencing platform. HLA typing covered class I and class II loci at four-digit resolution. The number of typed donors differed by locus: roughly 620-640 for A, B, C, DRB1 and DQB1; some 500 for DQA1; 606 for DPA1; and roughly 490 for DPB1. A handful of DR-DQ haplotypes were handled as single units for association and clustering because linkage in the cohort was strong. Among about 370 genotyped donors of the cohort, an average of about 220,000 unique TCR beta nucleotide sequences was sequenced per donor, of which 15% to 20% were non-productive.

Library preparation was by the immunoSEQ multiplex PCR assay. The multiplex PCR relied on a mix of 60 forward primers for TCR Vbeta segments and 13 reverse primers for TCR Jbeta segments. Amplification of the CDR3 region of rearranged TCR beta genes was performed with a multiplex PCR assay on genomic DNA. The Illumina HiSeq System was used to sequence the amplified TCR beta libraries as 87-base-pair reads. In the source study's methods: Across the 670 or so repertoires, a later analysis counted some 80 million unique TCR beta chains, some 11 million of which were shared by at least two donors. Raw reads were error-corrected and collapsed into unique sequences by a nearest-neighbor algorithm in which closely related sequences were merged to remove PCR and sequencing errors. V, D and J gene segments were assigned by aligning CDR3 sequences to IMGT reference sequences. For a sequence to be retained, a match of at least six nucleotides was required to both a V gene segment and a J gene segment. A rearrangement was called productive if the CDR3 had no stop codons and remained in frame with V and J, and every other rearrangement was called non-productive. Following IMGT convention, CDR3 was defined as the stretch from the second conserved V-encoded cysteine to the conserved J-encoded phenylalanine. In an earlier analysis of 550 to 650 of the donors, sequences lacking an unambiguous match to a single V gene segment were excluded. In an earlier analysis of some 590 of the donors, a V segment was called functional when productive rearrangements were above 56.7%, and segregating when the standard deviation between donors exceeded 5%. A statistical classification framework was developed to diagnose cytomegalovirus status using the catalog of TCR beta chain sequences. In a later analysis, TCR nucleotide sequences were compared against IMGT/GENE-DB human TR gene sequences so that V and J genes could be assigned. A later analysis assigned CDR3 sequences and most-parsimonious VDJ recombination scenarios with the TCRdist pipeline. In a later analysis, each TCR beta chain was defined by its CDR3 amino acid sequence together with its V-gene family, and reads without a unique V-gene family were excluded. To address suspected cross-contamination and a sequencing artifact, a later analysis removed over 500 highly shared, low-generation-probability nucleotide sequences. In a later analysis, a clonal expansion index was calculated for each public chain from normalized within-repertoire ranks of inferred template counts. In a later analysis, generation probabilities were computed using a VDJ recombination model fitted to out-of-frame rearrangements, and the results were checked against IGoR. In a later analysis, hypergeometric tests were used to score TCR-TCR, TCR-HLA and TCR-CMV co-occurrence, with a repertoire-size bias correction applied to TCR pairs. To estimate false discovery rates, a later analysis permuted the HLA or CMV assignments 20 times. In a later analysis, co-occurring TCRs were grouped using DBSCAN, and TCRdist sequence similarity was added for clustering within HLA-allele-positive subsets. For co-occurrence clustering, repertoires with fewer than 30,000 or more than 120,000 public chains were excluded, along with about five repertoires with anomalous nucleotide sharing. The immuneACCESS repertoire file appears here via TCRdb, limited to in-frame rearrangements. These files lack a portion of the clones; in checked studies, under half of the deficit traces to unresolved V genes, and the cause of the others is not known. For V, J and clone size, that table is used; D and trimming come from the DNA. Across this sample there are 100,000 to 150,000 clones, with roughly three quarters seen only once. The ten biggest clones cover roughly 10% of the sample.

On this clone itself: The specificity of this receptor is unknown. It has no much larger one-base neighbor in the sample; base qualities were not kept.

The investigation overall reported the following: According to a later analysis, most CMV-associated TCR beta chains appeared to be HLA-restricted, and the HLA associations seemed to be driven largely by CMV exposure. Linkage disequilibrium might explain the correlated functional status among segregating V segments, but an unknown experimental factor could not be excluded. A later genetic analysis associated a missense DCLRE1C variant with V-gene and J-gene trimming of TCR beta chains, and an independent cohort replicated the association. In a later analysis, over 15,000 TCR beta sequences were associated with specific HLA alleles at a false discovery rate of 0.05. Compared with equally common non-associated chains, HLA-associated TCR beta chains in a later analysis were more clonally expanded and had lower generation probabilities. An earlier analysis of some 590 of the donors showed that most TCR beta V segments appeared in productive rearrangements either about 87% or about 30% of the time, which broadly matched IMGT annotations. In a later analysis, several top co-occurrence clusters were reported to appear linked to parvovirus B19, influenza, CMV and Epstein-Barr virus. Sequencing depth was assumed to be roughly uniform across donors in the presence/absence analyses, though that assumption may not hold. A further reported finding was that TCR beta sequences accurately predicted the HLA-A and HLA-B alleles for most subjects in the first cohort. Cytomegalovirus status was reported to be diagnosed by the classifier with high specificity and sensitivity in both the original and validation cohorts. In vitro tests confirmed that a few of the cytomegalovirus-associated TCR beta chains recognize cytomegalovirus antigens. A cluster of highly shared sequence variants was judged likely to be a technical artifact of the sequencing pipeline. Most TCR sequences were observed very rarely across donors, whereas some public TCRs were present in many individuals. The study listed approximately 150 TCR beta chains as associated with cytomegalovirus. The authors suggested that the approach could potentially be extended to other disease states and immunological phenotypes. In a later analysis, TCR association rates were found to vary across HLA loci, with the most associated TCRs seen for DRB1 alleles and the fewest for HLA-C alleles. A later genetic analysis reported fewer N-insertions in productive TCRs among donors in an Asian-associated ancestry cluster than the approximately 670-donor mean. Because counts were too low, fewer than 20 rarely observed V segments, including chromosome 9 orphons, were excluded from the earlier analysis of roughly 580 of the donors. When HLA alleles, especially DR and DQ, strongly co-occurred, TCR associations were difficult to assign to individual alleles. Because HLA typing was missing for some donors at each locus, association tests included only the typed subset. CMV serostatus was the only immune exposure information available for the cohort. This cohort had only TCR beta chains sequenced, and the lack of alpha or paired-chain data limited which features could be detected.

In total, just over 650 healthy bone marrow donors made up the cohort. All cohort members were sampled while nominally healthy, although unrecorded immune exposures were likely present. The donor tested CMV seropositive and was one of the 289 seropositive cohort members. Every donor gave a peripheral blood sample, and the peripheral blood mononuclear cells from that sample were used for TCR beta sequencing. The Qiagen DNeasy Blood Extraction Kit was used to extract genomic DNA from the blood cell samples. The TCR was taken from a man aged 25 to 40 in good health and CMV-seropositive. The sequencing input was PBMCs.

The DNA sequence follows: TGTGCCTGGAGTCTAGGACAGACCTACGAGCAGTACTTC. Translation gives CAWSLGQTYEQYF. The sequence is built from TRBV30 and TRBJ2-7, and TRBD1 may be the D gene, going by 6 matching bases. V was cut back by 2 bases and J by 2 bases, leaving a gap of 10 bases between them. The CDR3 covers 13 residues, taking in both the cysteine and the phenylalanine. CDR3 DNA is the only sequence kept; it has 39 bases, read in frame from the first base. Per the germline V gene (reference sequence), GTSNPN is the CDR1 and SVGIG is the CDR2. With all but the CDR3 taken from the reference TRBV30 and TRBJ2-7 genes, the full variable domain is: SQTIHQWPATLVQPVGSPLSLECTVEGTSNPNLYWYRQAAGRGLQLLFYSVGIGQISSEVPQNLSASRPQDRQFILSSKKLLLSDSGFYLCAWSLGQTYEQYFGPGTRLTVT.